A single sample is the source of the 28 T cell receptor beta chains below, sequenced in a study of T cell repertoires in ileal Crohn's disease. The data were produced by immunoSEQ multiplex PCR, yet TCRdb's version contains in-frame clones alone and is incomplete. The table has several thousand clones, around 80% seen once. The sequenced material came from ileal tissue. The receptors were gathered from an adult with Crohn's disease.

In its sample, this clone was seen a few times. The chain uses TRBV9 and TRBJ2-1, with D maybe TRBD1 (6 bases). Trimming pared 2 bases from V and 4 bases from J, leaving 10 bases between. The germline CDR1 and CDR2 sequences are SGDLS and YYNGEE. This CDR3 contains 14 residues. CDR3 bases: TGTGCCAGCAGCGTCGTCCAGGGGTACAATGAGCAGTTCTTC. Translation: CASSVVQGYNEQFF.

This chain links TRBV2 with TRBJ2-6, with 8 bases identical to TRBD1. Looked up from germline, CDR1 is SNHLY and CDR2 is FYNNEI. Trimming cost V 7 bases and J 4 bases; bases outside gene matches: 6. This CDR3 contains 15 residues. The CDR3 region is CASNQGARGANVLTF. CDR3 DNA sequence: TGTGCCAGCAATCAGGGGGCGCGAGGGGCCAACGTCCTGACTTTC.

CDR3 coding DNA: TGTGCCAGCGGCCTCGGCGGAACGGACACTGAAGCTTTCTTT. Encoded protein: CASGLGGTDTEAFF. V usage is TRBV7-9 and J usage is TRBJ1-1; D not resolved. This CDR3 contains 14 residues. Trimming pared 8 bases from V and 3 bases from J, leaving 16 bases between. In germline, CDR1 is SEHNR, CDR2 FQNEAQ (reference sequence).

This rearrangement joins TRBV19 to TRBJ1-5; the D gene is possibly TRBD1 (6 bases). Germline loops: CDR1 LNHDA, CDR2 SQIVND (reference sequence). CDR3 length: 13 amino acids. Trimming stripped 9 bases from V and 2 bases from J, with 11 bases between. Here the CDR3 DNA reads TGTGCCAGCCACAGGGCGGGCAATCAGCCCCAGCATTTT. As protein: CASHRAGNQPQHF.

The chain has TRBV6-9 and TRBJ1-2, with D hard to call. V was clipped by 5 bases and J by 4 bases, with 23 bases between them. CDR3 length equals 17 residues. Per germline, CDR1 MNHGY and CDR2 SVAAGI. Written as DNA, the CDR3 is TGTGCCAGCAGTGGAAACACGACTTACGGAAAGACCTATGGCTACACCTTC. Its translation: CASSGNTTYGKTYGYTF.

This rearrangement joins TRBV2 to TRBJ2-2, with D maybe TRBD1 (5 bases). Germline V gene sequence: CDR1 SNHLY, CDR2 FYNNEI. This CDR3 has 15 residues. V was trimmed by 1 base and J by 4 bases, leaving 10 bases between them. DNA of the CDR3: TGTGCCAGCAGTGAAGGACAGTGGAGCACCGGGGAGCTGTTTTTT. Its protein is CASSEGQWSTGELFF.

Only one count was recorded for this clone. The CDR3 region has the DNA TGTGCCAGCAGACCCACAGGGGGCAATCAGCCCCAGCATTTT. As protein: CASRPTGGNQPQHF. The rearrangement joins TRBV6-1 to TRBJ1-5; 7 bases map to TRBD1. This CDR3 contains 14 residues. Germline trimming cut 6 bases from V and 2 bases from J; bases unmatched to any gene: 4. Germline lookup yields CDR1 MNHNS and CDR2 SASEGT.

This clone was picked up one time. The V call is TRBV4-1, the J call TRBJ2-7; 10 bases are shared with TRBD2. CDR3 size: 15 residues. With 4 bases clipped from V and 3 bases from J, the junction kept 6 bases outside the gene matches. Germline V CDR1 and CDR2: MGHRA, YSYEKL. The CDR3 nucleotides read TGCGCCAGCAGCCCTAAGCGGGAGGGCCACTACGAGCAGTACTTC. Residues: CASSPKREGHYEQYF.

The V call is TRBV6-5, the J call TRBJ1-1; weak D call: TRBD1 (6 bases). This CDR3 region has 14 residues. The ends were cut back, 4 bases at V and 2 bases at J, with 11 bases in the middle. Germline V gene data show CDR1 as MNHEY and CDR2 as SVGAGI. CDR3 protein: CASSSAGGNTEAFF. The CDR3 DNA reads TGTGCCAGCAGTTCAGCGGGGGGCAACACTGAAGCTTTCTTT.

This clone was counted a single time. V gene TRBV5-1 combines with J gene TRBJ2-2, with a weak D call TRBD1 (5 bases). The CDR3 spans 13 residues. Trimming took 5 bases from V and 6 from J, leaving 11 bases between them. Germline CDR1 and CDR2: SGHRS and YFSETQ. The CDR3 is CASSSNRPGELFF. The CDR3 nucleotides are TGCGCCAGCAGTTCCAACAGGCCCGGGGAGCTGTTTTTT.

This rearrangement joins TRBV7-7 to TRBJ2-1; possible D gene TRBD2, 5 bases. Looked up from germline, CDR1 is SSHAT and CDR2 is FNYEAQ (reference sequence). The CDR3 totals 13 residues. With 2 bases removed from V and 5 bases from J, the gap between germline ends came to 7 bases. The CDR3 protein is CASSLRGHNEQFF. CDR3 coding DNA: TGTGCCAGCAGCTTACGGGGTCACAATGAGCAGTTCTTC.

V and J are TRBV9 and TRBJ2-5; possibly TRBD2 for D (5 bases). V lost 0 bases, J lost 1 base, and 7 bases lay in between. Per the germline V gene, CDR1 is SGDLS and CDR2 is YYNGEE. CDR3 length: 14 amino acids. In nucleotides, the CDR3 is TGTGCCAGCAGCGTAGGCGGAGGCCAAGAGACCCAGTACTTC. This sequence encodes CASSVGGGQETQYF.

The rearrangement joins TRBV4-1 to TRBJ2-1; the D gene is possibly TRBD1 (5 bases). V dropped 1 base and J dropped 5 bases, with 12 bases sitting between them. The CDR3 is 15 amino acids. Germline CDR1 reads MGHRA; CDR2 reads YSYEKL. The CDR3 nucleotides are TGCGCCAGCAGCCAAGTTAAAGGGGCGAACAATGAGCAGTTCTTC. It yields the protein CASSQVKGANNEQFF.

The J gene is TRBJ2-5, the V gene TRBV28, with D possibly matching TRBD1 (7 bases). Per germline, CDR1 MDHEN and CDR2 SYDVKM. CDR3 size: 14 residues. Deletions cut 5 bases from V and 5 bases from J, with 15 bases between. DNA of the CDR3: TGTGCCAGCAGTCAAGGGGGCGGGGCGGAGACCCAGTACTTC. This gives the protein CASSQGGGAETQYF.

CDR3 DNA sequence: TGCAGCGTGGCCCCAGGCTACACCGGGGAGCTGTTTTTT. This gives the protein CSVAPGYTGELFF. The chain couples TRBV29-1 to TRBJ2-2; D is undetermined. Germline V gene lookup returns CDR1 SQVTM and CDR2 ANQGSEA. Trimming pared 6 bases from V and 3 bases from J, leaving 11 bases between. The CDR3 has 13 amino acids.

This clone is large within its sample. The chain joins TRBV5-1 to TRBJ1-3, with D hard to call. The CDR3 spans 14 residues. The V gene lost 2 bases and the J gene lost 2 bases, with 8 bases spanning the gap. Germline CDR1 SGHRS, CDR2 YFSETQ. CDR3 region: CASSFGGPGNTIYF. CDR3 nucleotide sequence: TGCGCCAGCAGCTTCGGAGGACCTGGAAACACCATATATTTT.

The chain couples TRBV5-6 to TRBJ2-4; 9 bases agree with TRBD2. J gave up 0 bases and V 0 bases, and 7 bases lay outside the gene matches. Germline V gives CDR1 SGHDT, CDR2 YYEEEE. The CDR3 covers 18 residues. CDR3 loop: CASSLVPSGTLAKNIQYF. The CDR3 DNA reads TGTGCCAGCAGCTTGGTCCCTAGCGGGACGCTAGCCAAAAACATTCAGTACTTC.

V is TRBV27 and J is TRBJ1-1, with 8 bases fitting TRBD1. CDR3 length equals 17 residues. Germline V gene sequence: CDR1 MNHEY, CDR2 SMNVEV (reference sequence). Unmatched junction bases numbered 19, after V lost 3 bases and J lost 10 bases. CDR3 in DNA: TGTGCCAGCAGTTTCAGTCTGACGACAGGGGCCCCCGGGAGAGCTTTCTTT. As protein: CASSFSLTTGAPGRAFF.

The chain combines TRBV4-2 with TRBJ2-3, with 7 bases lining up with TRBD2. V was clipped by 1 base and J by 4 bases; unmatched bases: 2. This CDR3 spans 14 amino acids. Per the germline V gene, CDR1 is LGHNA and CDR2 is YNFKEQ. CDR3 bases: TGTGCCAGCAGCCAAGCGGGGGGATCAGATACGCAGTATTTT. Translated, it gives CASSQAGGSDTQYF.

The chain links TRBV4-3 to TRBJ2-3; tentatively, D is TRBD1 (6 bases). Germline loops: CDR1 LGHNA, CDR2 YSLEER. This CDR3 contains 15 residues. Between the trimmed V and J ends, which lost 1 base and 0 bases, there was a span of 8 bases. CDR3 protein: CASSQGQASTDTQYF. CDR3 sequence (DNA): TGCGCCAGCAGCCAAGGACAGGCCAGCACAGATACGCAGTATTTT.

The chain combines TRBV29-1 with TRBJ2-1, with 7 nucleotides matching TRBD2. CDR3 length: 13 amino acids. The germline CDR1 and CDR2 sequences are SQVTM and ANQGSEA. J was trimmed by 6 bases and V by 7 bases; bases with no gene match: 9. CDR3 loop: CSGASGWANEQFF. In nucleotides, the CDR3 is TGCAGCGGCGCTAGCGGCTGGGCCAATGAGCAGTTCTTC.

DNA for the CDR3: TGTGCCAGCAGAGGGGGTAACGAAAAACTGTTTTTT. Encoded protein: CASRGGNEKLFF. The gene calls are TRBV6-1 and TRBJ1-4; D is possibly TRBD1 (6 bases). CDR3 size: 12 residues. The V gene's germline CDR1 is MNHNS and CDR2 SASEGT. Deletions cut 6 bases from V and 8 bases from J, with 10 bases between.

CDR3 region: CASSLVPAGGGRPQYF. CDR3 coding DNA: TGTGCCAGCAGCTTAGTGCCAGCGGGGGGCGGGAGACCCCAGTACTTC. The chain employs TRBV7-2 and TRBJ2-5; 9 bases agree with TRBD2. Germline loops: CDR1 SGHTA, CDR2 FQGNSA. CDR3 length: 16 amino acids. V was clipped by 1 base and J by 9 bases; unmatched bases: 12.

V and J are TRBV5-1 and TRBJ1-2, with 7 nucleotides matching TRBD1. Germline CDR1 is SGHRS and CDR2 is YFSETQ. The CDR3 consists of 14 residues. With V trimmed by 0 bases and J by 6 bases, 5 bases remained unmatched. CDR3 DNA: TGCGCCAGCAGCTTGGCCACAGGGGCGGATGGCTACACCTTC. This gives the protein CASSLATGADGYTF.

The V call is TRBV9, the J call TRBJ1-4, with 7 bases aligning to TRBD1. J gave up 8 bases and V 6 bases, and 10 bases lay outside the gene matches. The CDR3 runs to 14 residues. In germline, CDR1 is SGDLS, CDR2 YYNGEE. CDR3 bases: TGTGCCAGCACCTTGACAGGGTCTGGCGAAAAACTGTTTTTT. Translated, it gives CASTLTGSGEKLFF.

This chain connects TRBV2 to TRBJ1-2; D may be TRBD1 (6 bases). V lost 6 bases and J lost 7, with 6 bases in between. The CDR3 consists of 10 residues. In germline, CDR1 is SNHLY, CDR2 FYNNEI. The CDR3 nucleotides are TGTGCCAGCAGACAGGGTGGCTACACCTTC. Protein sequence: CASRQGGYTF.

Only a few counts were recorded for this clone. V is TRBV6-1 and J is TRBJ1-4; D not certain. The germline V and J ends were trimmed by 4 bases and 0 bases, with 9 bases remaining between them. CDR3 length: 15 residues. In germline, CDR1 is MNHNS, CDR2 SASEGT. CDR3 nucleotides: TGTGCCAGCAGTGTCGAGAGCGCAACTAATGAAAAACTGTTTTTT. Translated, it gives CASSVESATNEKLFF.

CDR3 bases: TGTGCCAGCAACTCACGGCGGGGACTCAGCGCGTGGCAAGAGACCCAGTACTTC. Its translation: CASNSRRGLSAWQETQYF. The chain combines TRBV5-6 with TRBJ2-5; TRBD2 might be the D (6 bases). The CDR3 runs to 18 residues. The germline gives CDR1 SGHDT, CDR2 YYEEEE. Trimming pared 6 bases from V and 2 bases from J, leaving 26 bases between. The full variable domain, with the rest looked up from reference TRBV5-6 and TRBJ2-5, is DAGVTQSPTHLIKTRGQQVTLRCSPKSGHDTVSWYQQALGQGPQFIFQYYEEEERQRGNFPDRFSGHQFPNYSSELNVNALLLGDSALYLCASNSRRGLSAWQETQYFGPGTRLLVL.